Sequencing of this T cell receptor (beta chain) was carried out in a study of cytomegalovirus exposure and HLA in healthy donors. General study points: The investigators catalogued some 160 TCR beta chains as cytomegalovirus-associated. By a later analysis, the bulk of CMV-associated TCR beta chains appeared HLA-restricted. TCR beta chains associated with HLA were, in a later analysis, more clonally expanded than equally common others.

As regards this clone: The target antigen is unknown.

Vbeta (60) and Jbeta (13) primers were used in the PCR. The protocol was immunoSEQ multiplex PCR, while the TCRdb copy is restricted to in-frame clones and leaves out a portion. The table has 100,000 or so clones, 75% to 85% seen once. V was shortened by 11 bases and J by 3 bases, with 16 bases between the two germline ends. CDR1 MGHDK and CDR2 SYGVNS come from the germline V gene. CDR3 length: 13 residues. The sequence came from a man in his late teens or twenties in good health and CMV-seronegative. Specimen: PBMCs. V usage is TRBV25-1 and J usage is TRBJ1-2; D is uncertain. The CDR3 is CAARPEGDYGYTF. As DNA, the CDR3 is TGTGCCGCTCGACCGGAGGGCGACTATGGCTACACCTTC.